This paragraph covers one T cell receptor beta chain sequence. The data stem from a study of blood T cell repertoires in COVID-19. Generated by immunoSEQ multiplex PCR, the TCRdb table keeps only in-frame clones and is missing some. The sample shows tens of thousands of clones, 80% to 90% of them seen only once. The CDR3 runs 15 residues. The V end lost 0 bases, the J end lost 2 bases, and 12 bases lay between the germline ends. The sequencing input was peripheral blood. This rearrangement joins TRBV5-3 to TRBJ2-7; D is perhaps TRBD2 (5 bases). TRBV5-3 is labeled an ORF, and its function is uncertain. The clonotype originates from a man aged 45 to 65 with active COVID-19. The CDR3 here is CARSLEAESTYEQYF. In nucleotides, the CDR3 is TGTGCCAGAAGCTTGGAAGCGGAGTCCACCTACGAGCAGTACTTC.